The rows below give T cell receptor beta chains drawn from one sample of a study of blood T cell repertoires in COVID-19. This table comes from immunoSEQ multiplex PCR, and its TCRdb copy is limited to in-frame clones, with some not included. The data show around 360,000 clones, around 87% seen once. The material sequenced was peripheral blood. These receptors all come from a woman in her twenties or thirties with COVID-19, enrolled during active disease. Each CDR3 is given with its conserved first and last residue. Each record gives: D gene, J gene, V gene, clone size, CDR3 DNA, CDR3 protein. The D gene is left open where the match is weak. A row's size may be missing; if present it is once, few, many or a size class.

D: .; J: TRBJ1-4; V: TRBV19; size: once; DNA: TGTGCCAGTAGGACACACGGAAATGAAAAACTGTTTTTT; CDR3: CASRTHGNEKLFF
D: TRBD1; J: TRBJ2-7; V: TRBV15; size: .; DNA: TGTGCCACCAGCCGGGACAGAACCTACGAGCAGTACTTC; CDR3: CATSRDRTYEQYF
D: TRBD1; J: TRBJ2-3; V: TRBV7-9; size: .; DNA: TGTGCCAGCAGCTTAAAATGGGGGCAGGGGGTTTTGGCAGATACGCAGTATTTT; CDR3: CASSLKWGQGVLADTQYF
D: .; J: TRBJ1-4; V: TRBV5-5; size: .; DNA: TGTGCCAGCAGCTTGGACGGGTCCCGAAGGAATGAAAAACTGTTTTTT; CDR3: CASSLDGSRRNEKLFF
D: TRBD2; J: TRBJ2-7; V: TRBV5-4; size: .; DNA: TGTGCCAGCAGCTTAGGACTAGCGGGAGTTAACGAGCAGTACTTC; CDR3: CASSLGLAGVNEQYF
D: .; J: TRBJ2-1; V: TRBV5-1; size: once; DNA: TGCGCCAGCCGAGGTACGGGAGACTCCTACAATGAGCAGTTCTTC; CDR3: CASRGTGDSYNEQFF
D: .; J: TRBJ1-5; V: TRBV18; size: .; DNA: TGTACCAGCTCACCGGAGGGGAATCAGCCCCAGCATTTT; CDR3: CTSSPEGNQPQHF
D: TRBD1; J: TRBJ1-5; V: TRBV24-1; size: .; DNA: TGTGCCACCAGCCTACAGGGGTTGGATCAGCCCCAGCATTTT; CDR3: CATSLQGLDQPQHF
D: .; J: TRBJ1-5; V: TRBV9; size: .; DNA: TGTGCCAGCAGCGTAGAGGACACTAATCAGCCCCAGCATTTT; CDR3: CASSVEDTNQPQHF
D: TRBD1; J: TRBJ1-4; V: TRBV28; size: .; DNA: TGTGCCAGCAGTTTATATTCCCCGGGACAGGGGGGAGAAAAACTGTTTTTT; CDR3: CASSLYSPGQGGEKLFF